The present T cell receptor (beta chain) was sequenced within a study of blood T cell repertoires in COVID-19. Germline trimming cut 1 base from V and 0 bases from J; bases unmatched to any gene: 6. The CDR3 has 17 amino acids. CDR1 and CDR2 from the germline V gene are SGHVS and FNYEAQ. Using immunoSEQ multiplex PCR, the repertoire was profiled, and TCRdb retains in-frame clones only, with some absent. The table lists fewer than 100,000 clones, around 88% of them singletons, with approximately 7.2% in the top ten. The gene calls are TRBV7-6 and TRBJ2-1, with 7 nucleotides matching TRBD2. The sequence derives from a man aged 60-69 years with acute or convalescent COVID-19. Sequences were obtained from peripheral blood. The DNA for the CDR3 is TGTGCCAGCAGCTTAGGAGCGGGGCTAAGCTCCTACAATGAGCAGTTCTTC. This encodes CASSLGAGLSSYNEQFF.